This TCR beta chain originates from a study of T cells after yellow fever vaccination. Study information: With SMART-Seq v4 Ultra Low Input, the fractions containing low cell numbers were prepared.

Findings and limits, study-wide: Among all clonotypes, a small share was observed in both CD4 and CD8 compartments. Among primary-vaccination clones, most reappeared after the booster, at 95% to 96% for CD4 and roughly 90% for CD8.

This CDR3 has 15 amino acids. CDR1 and CDR2 (germline): DFQATT, SNEGSKA (reference sequence). With V trimmed by 0 bases and J by 2 bases, 3 bases remained unmatched. As for this clonotype: What it binds is unknown.

Template switching with 5'RACE generated the TCR cDNA and added a universal primer site and UMIs. TCRdb processed the 5' RACE reads anew with MiXCR; each CDR3 protein has one entry. The sample shows just under 600,000 distinct CDR3 sequences, approximately 15% of them seen only once. The source is a young man who received the YFV17D yellow fever vaccine. The genes are TRBV20-1 and TRBJ2-7, with TRBD1 identical over 11 bases. Sequenced material: PBMCs, taken on the day of the yellow fever booster vaccination. The CDR3 DNA reads as TGCAGTGCTAGAGATTGGGGACAGGGGGCCTACGAGCAGTACTTC. This encodes CSARDWGQGAYEQYF.